This TCR beta chain was recovered during a study of Ad26.COV2.S vaccination and SARS-CoV-2 variants. Study as a whole: Donor joined the COV1001 Ad26.COV2.S trial arm. Whole-study findings and limits: Reports say spike-specific CD8+ and CD4+ T cell responses covered substantial breadth after vaccination.

From germline, CDR1 is MNHNS and CDR2 SASEGT. With 3 bases clipped from V and 4 bases from J, the junction kept 10 bases outside the gene matches. This CDR3 has 18 amino acids. As regards this clone: The antigen is undetermined.

TCRdb keeps only in-frame clones here, not all; method: immunoSEQ multiplex PCR. The sample carries about 680,000 clones, 70% to 90% recorded once. Treatment denoted: 15 to 20 received Ad26.COV2.S at low or high dose, single or two shots; 5 received placebo; per-sample allocation not given. The samples date from day 63 after the first vaccine or placebo injection. This receptor was identified in a person between 18 and 65 years old who received the Ad26.COV2.S COVID-19 vaccine or a placebo. The starting material was peripheral blood, obtained in a trial of Ad26.COV2.S vaccine versus placebo. The chain carries TRBV6-1 and TRBJ1-5, with 12 bases that match TRBD1. The chain's CDR3 is CASSDRDRGPRSNQPQHF. The CDR3 coding sequence is TGTGCCAGCAGTGACCGGGACAGGGGGCCGCGTTCAAATCAGCCCCAGCATTTT.